The 20 T cell receptor beta chains below were found in one sample sequenced in a study of shared clonotypes between healthy human individuals. Method: immunoSEQ multiplex PCR; TCRdb's copy keeps in-frame clones and lacks some. The sample includes about 1.5 million clones, roughly 96% of them seen just once. The sequenced sample was naive CD4+ T cells sorted from blood. Specified subset: CD45RA+ positively selected. These receptors came from a man aged 25-45 years in good health.

The chain combines TRBV5-1 with TRBJ1-2, with TRBD1 matching 7 bases. The V gene's germline CDR1 is SGHRS and CDR2 YFSETQ. Losses at the gene ends were 4 bases for V and 6 bases for J; bases not matched to a gene: 6. The CDR3 consists of 13 residues. Written as DNA, the CDR3 is TGCGCCAGCAGCCGGGACAGCTTTAATGGCTACACCTTC. Its translation is CASSRDSFNGYTF.

CDR3: CASSPNPVTSDYNEQFF. The DNA of the CDR3 is TGTGCCAGCAGCCCGAACCCCGTGACTAGCGACTACAATGAGCAGTTCTTC. The V gene is TRBV16, the J gene TRBJ2-1, with 8 positions matching TRBD2. The CDR3 covers 17 residues. The junction had 11 bases not matched to a gene; V was cut back by 4 bases and J by 3 bases. Germline CDR1 KGHSY, CDR2 FQNENV.

This clone was detected only a few times. The genes are TRBV4-1 and TRBJ2-1; 8 bases agree with TRBD2. Trimming took 2 bases from V and 7 from J; bases not matched to a gene: 4. The CDR3 contains 14 residues. CDR1 is MGHRA, CDR2 YSYEKL, per germline. CDR3 nucleotides: TGCGCCAGCAGCCAAAGCGGGAGTGCAAATGAGCAGTTCTTC. Protein product: CASSQSGSANEQFF.

A remark on this clone: The identical CDR3 is also encoded by other nucleotide sequences in the sample. The gene calls are TRBV14 and TRBJ2-1; D unclear. CDR1 SGHDN and CDR2 FVKESK come from the germline V gene. With 3 bases removed from V and 9 bases from J, the gap between germline ends came to 12 bases. The CDR3 has 13 amino acids. The DNA for the CDR3 is TGTGCCAGCAGCCAGCCGTTGGCCGGTGAGCAGTTCTTC. This codes for CASSQPLAGEQFF.

The chain has TRBV5-8 and TRBJ1-5; the match to TRBD1 covers 7 bases. The germline V gene encodes CDR1 SGHTS and CDR2 YDEGEE. This CDR3 is built from 15 residues. Unmatched junction bases numbered 5, after V lost 0 bases and J lost 5 bases. DNA for the CDR3: TGTGCCAGCAGCTTGGGACAGGGAAGGTATCAGCCCCAGCATTTT. Protein product: CASSLGQGRYQPQHF. Full variable domain (rest looked up from reference TRBV5-8 and TRBJ1-5): EAGVTQSPTHLIKTRGQQATLRCSPISGHTSVYWYQQALGLGLQFLLWYDEGEERNRGNFPPRFSGRQFPNYSSELNVNALELEDSALYLCASSLGQGRYQPQHFGDGTRLSIL.

The chain couples TRBV7-2 to TRBJ2-5, with a possible D match to TRBD1 (6 bases). Germline CDR1 reads SGHTA; CDR2 reads FQGNSA. Trimming took 5 bases from V and 5 from J, leaving 15 bases between them. The CDR3 contains 14 residues. In nucleotides, the CDR3 is TGTGCCAGCAGCCCCGGACAGTTAAGCGAGACCCAGTACTTC. Translating it yields CASSPGQLSETQYF.

The chain links TRBV12-5 to TRBJ2-1; 10 nucleotides align to TRBD2. The length of the CDR3 is 18 residues. J gave up 3 bases and V 6 bases, and 14 bases lay outside the gene matches. Germline CDR1 is LGHNT and CDR2 is FRNRAP. CDR3 DNA sequence: TGTGCTAGTGGCTCGAACGGCCTAGCGGGAGTTGGCTACAATGAGCAGTTCTTC. This gives the protein CASGSNGLAGVGYNEQFF.

The rearrangement links TRBV6-5 to TRBJ2-7; possibly TRBD2 for D (6 bases). The CDR3 covers 15 residues. Trimming pared 5 bases from V and 0 bases from J, leaving 14 bases between. The V gene's germline CDR1 is MNHEY and CDR2 SVGAGI. For the CDR3, the DNA is TGTGCCAGCAGTAACGGGGGACCCTACTCCTACGAGCAGTACTTC. Protein sequence: CASSNGGPYSYEQYF.

The chain links TRBV5-1 to TRBJ1-1, with 11 bases that match TRBD1. The CDR3 is 16 residues long. After removal of 1 base from V and 5 bases from J, the junction contained 7 bases not matched to a gene. From germline, CDR1 is SGHRS and CDR2 YFSETQ. The CDR3 DNA reads TGCGCCAGCAGCTTGCGCGGGGACAGGGGGGAAACTGAAGCTTTCTTT. This translates into CASSLRGDRGETEAFF.

The count of this clone is one. The J gene is TRBJ2-7, the V gene TRBV6-5, with a tentative D call TRBD1 (5 bases). The CDR3 runs 16 residues. Looked up from germline, CDR1 is MNHEY and CDR2 is SVGAGI. V was cut by 0 bases and J by 2 bases, with 14 bases left in between. The CDR3: CASSYSTQGDAYEQYF. CDR3 nucleotide sequence: TGTGCCAGCAGTTACTCGACCCAGGGTGATGCCTACGAGCAGTACTTC.

The chain recombines TRBV5-1 with TRBJ2-5, with D possibly being TRBD1 (6 bases). This CDR3 comprises 15 residues. The germline V and J ends were trimmed by 1 base and 2 bases, with 12 bases remaining between them. The germline gives CDR1 SGHRS, CDR2 YFSETQ. The CDR3 nucleotides are TGCGCCAGCAGCTTGCAGGGGTTTGCACAAGAGACCCAGTACTTC. Protein sequence: CASSLQGFAQETQYF.

The chain uses TRBV7-9 and TRBJ1-3; D is unclear. Trimming stripped 5 bases from V and 4 bases from J, with 6 bases between. The germline gives CDR1 SEHNR, CDR2 FQNEAQ (reference sequence). This CDR3 comprises 12 residues. DNA of the CDR3: TGTGCCAGCAGCCCCCAGGGAAACACCATATATTTT. This sequence encodes CASSPQGNTIYF.

V is TRBV2 and J is TRBJ1-5, with D uncertain. Germline CDR1 and CDR2: SNHLY and FYNNEI. This CDR3 is built from 12 residues. Trimming took 2 bases from V and 11 from J, leaving 10 bases between them. DNA for the CDR3: TGTGCCAGCAGTGAAAGGCTCAGTTCCCAGCATTTT. Its protein is CASSERLSSQHF. Supplemented by reference TRBV2 and TRBJ1-5, the full variable domain reads EPEVTQTPSHQVTQMGQEVILRCVPISNHLYFYWYRQILGQKVEFLVSFYNNEISEKSEIFDDQFSVERPDGSNFTLKIRSTKLEDSAMYFCASSERLSSQHFGDGTRLSIL.

CDR3 protein: CASSPRQGTYNEQFF. CDR3 DNA sequence: TGTGCCAGCAGCCCCCGGCAGGGAACCTACAATGAGCAGTTCTTC. The chain recombines TRBV9 with TRBJ2-1, with D maybe TRBD1 (5 bases). The length of the CDR3 is 15 residues. Germline V gene lookup returns CDR1 SGDLS and CDR2 YYNGEE. V was trimmed by 4 bases and J by 2 bases, leaving 13 bases between them.

The chain couples TRBV28 to TRBJ1-1; D is undetermined. Germline CDR1 reads MDHEN; CDR2 reads SYDVKM. This CDR3 is built from 14 residues. Trimming took off 3 bases at V and 1 base at J, with 9 bases between the two ends. This CDR3 is CASSLRLSNTEAFF. CDR3 DNA: TGTGCCAGCAGTTTGCGGTTGTCGAACACTGAAGCTTTCTTT.

The chain recombines TRBV18 with TRBJ1-5; D is unresolved. The CDR3 has 13 residues. With 3 bases removed from V and 6 bases from J, the gap between germline ends came to 9 bases. Germline CDR1 and CDR2: KGHSH and LQKENI. This CDR3 is CASSPAGVQPQHF. DNA for the CDR3: TGTGCCAGCTCACCTGCGGGTGTTCAGCCCCAGCATTTT.

The chain is built from TRBV5-4 and TRBJ2-6; D possibly corresponds to TRBD1 (5 bases). Deletions cut 2 bases from V and 2 bases from J, with 14 bases between. Per germline, CDR1 SGHNT and CDR2 YYREEE (reference sequence). The CDR3 is 17 amino acids. CDR3 sequence (DNA): TGTGCCAGCAGCTTTCACAGGTTGAATCCTGGGGCCAACGTCCTGACTTTC. This sequence encodes CASSFHRLNPGANVLTF.

The gene calls are TRBV7-8 and TRBJ1-4; TRBD1 is a possible D gene (5 bases). This CDR3 contains 15 residues. V was shortened by 0 bases and J by 7 bases, with 12 bases between the two germline ends. The germline CDR1 and CDR2 sequences are SGHVS and FQNEAQ. This CDR3 reads CASSLADTTGEKLFF. Written as DNA, the CDR3 is TGTGCCAGCAGCTTAGCGGACACAACCGGTGAAAAACTGTTTTTT.

On this clone itself: This specimen includes other DNA sequences encoding the same CDR3. This chain uses TRBV20-1 with TRBJ1-5, with D uncertain. V lost 3 bases and J lost 7, with 4 bases in between. Germline assignment: CDR1 DFQATT and CDR2 SNEGSKA (reference sequence). The CDR3 consists of 10 residues. This chain's CDR3 is CSASGQPQHF. As DNA, the CDR3 is TGCAGTGCTAGCGGACAGCCCCAGCATTTT.

This chain uses TRBV18 with TRBJ2-7, with a tentative D call TRBD2 (5 bases). Germline V gives CDR1 KGHSH, CDR2 LQKENI. There are 15 residues in the CDR3. With 6 bases removed from V and 1 base from J, the gap between germline ends came to 16 bases. The CDR3 sequence: CASSAEAAGSYEQYF. The CDR3 nucleotides read TGTGCCAGCTCTGCGGAGGCGGCCGGATCCTACGAGCAGTACTTC.